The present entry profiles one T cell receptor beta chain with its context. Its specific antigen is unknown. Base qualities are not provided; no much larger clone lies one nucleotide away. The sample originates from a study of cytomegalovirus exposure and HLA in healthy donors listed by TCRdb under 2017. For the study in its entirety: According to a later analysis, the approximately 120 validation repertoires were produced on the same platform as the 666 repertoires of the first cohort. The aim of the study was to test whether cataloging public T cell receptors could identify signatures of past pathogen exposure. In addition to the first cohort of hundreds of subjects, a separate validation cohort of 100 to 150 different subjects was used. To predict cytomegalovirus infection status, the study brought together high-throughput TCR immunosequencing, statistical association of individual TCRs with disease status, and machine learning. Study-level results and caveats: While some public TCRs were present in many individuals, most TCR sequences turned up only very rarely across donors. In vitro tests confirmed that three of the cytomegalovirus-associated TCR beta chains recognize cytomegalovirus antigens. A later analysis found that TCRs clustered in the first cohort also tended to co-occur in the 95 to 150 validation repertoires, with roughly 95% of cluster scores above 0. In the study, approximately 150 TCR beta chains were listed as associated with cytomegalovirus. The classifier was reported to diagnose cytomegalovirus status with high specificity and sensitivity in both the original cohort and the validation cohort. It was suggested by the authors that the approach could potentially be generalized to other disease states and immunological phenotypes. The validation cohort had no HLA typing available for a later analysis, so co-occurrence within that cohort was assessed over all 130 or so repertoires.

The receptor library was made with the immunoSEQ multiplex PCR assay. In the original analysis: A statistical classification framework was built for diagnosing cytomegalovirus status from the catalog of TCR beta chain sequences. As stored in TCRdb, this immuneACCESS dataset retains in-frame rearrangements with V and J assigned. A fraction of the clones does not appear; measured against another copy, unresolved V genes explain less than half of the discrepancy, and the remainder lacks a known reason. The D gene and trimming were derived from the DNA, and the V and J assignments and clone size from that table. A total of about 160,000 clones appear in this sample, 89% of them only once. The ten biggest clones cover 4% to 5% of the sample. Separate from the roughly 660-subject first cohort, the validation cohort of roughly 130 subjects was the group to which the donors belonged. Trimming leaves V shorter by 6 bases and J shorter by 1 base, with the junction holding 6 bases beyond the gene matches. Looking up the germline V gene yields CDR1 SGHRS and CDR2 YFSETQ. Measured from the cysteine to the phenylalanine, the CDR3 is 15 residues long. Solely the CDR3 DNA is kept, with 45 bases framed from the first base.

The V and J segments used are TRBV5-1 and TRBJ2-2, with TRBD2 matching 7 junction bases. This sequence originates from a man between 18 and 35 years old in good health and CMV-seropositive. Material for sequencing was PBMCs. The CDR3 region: CASTWPSGNTGELFF. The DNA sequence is TGCGCCAGCACCTGGCCTAGCGGGAACACCGGGGAGCTGTTTTTT.